One and the same sample provided the 11 T cell receptor beta chains below, sequenced in a study of shared clonotypes between healthy human individuals. Generated by immunoSEQ multiplex PCR, the TCRdb table keeps only in-frame clones and is missing some. The sample yields more than 550,000 clones, approximately 72% seen once. The sample taken for sequencing was memory CD4+ T cells sorted from blood. Subset: CD45RA-negative fraction. All receptors derive from a woman aged 25 to 39 in good health.

This clone was seen a few times. The chain links TRBV7-8 to TRBJ1-4; TRBD1 agrees at 9 bases. CDR3 length: 16 amino acids. Germline CDR1 reads SGHVS; CDR2 reads FQNEAQ. With V trimmed by 3 bases and J by 8 bases, 10 bases remained unmatched. For the CDR3, the DNA is TGTGCCAGCAGCTTCACCTTGGACAGGGGTGGCGAAAAACTGTTTTTT. Amino acids: CASSFTLDRGGEKLFF.

This clone was recorded a few times. Other DNA sequences from this sample encode an identical CDR3 as well. V is TRBV18 and J is TRBJ1-2, with a tentative D call TRBD1 (6 bases). The V gene lost 3 bases and the J gene lost 2 bases, with 7 bases spanning the gap. This CDR3 region has 13 residues. Germline CDR1 and CDR2: KGHSH and LQKENI. This CDR3 is CASSPDRNYGYTF. The CDR3, as DNA: TGTGCCAGCTCACCGGACAGAAACTATGGCTACACCTTC.

This clone was picked up one time. The chain joins TRBV5-6 to TRBJ2-7, with 9 bases matching TRBD2. The CDR3 is 14 amino acids. Germline trimming cut 6 bases from V and 0 bases from J; bases unmatched to any gene: 4. Germline values: CDR1 SGHDT, CDR2 YYEEEE. The CDR3 sequence is CASTSSGSSYEQYF. The CDR3 nucleotides read TGTGCCAGCACCAGTAGCGGGAGCTCCTACGAGCAGTACTTC.

This chain joins TRBV11-2 and TRBJ2-2, with D perhaps TRBD1 (5 bases). Trimming pared 6 bases from V and 6 bases from J, leaving 20 bases between. The CDR3 is 16 residues long. CDR1 is SGHAT, CDR2 FQNNGV, per germline. In nucleotides, the CDR3 is TGTGCCAGCAGGGCATTAGGAAGGGTCAGGGCCGGGGAGCTGTTTTTT. The encoded protein is CASRALGRVRAGELFF.

V usage is TRBV6-4 and J usage is TRBJ2-2, with 11 bases fitting TRBD2. Germline V gives CDR1 MRHNA, CDR2 SNTAGT. Trimming at V came to 0 bases and at J to 10 bases, leaving 7 bases not matched to a gene. CDR3 size: 16 residues. CDR3 coding DNA: TGTGCCAGCAGTGACTCTGGGACTAGCGGAAGAAAGGAGCTGTTTTTT. Its protein product is CASSDSGTSGRKELFF.

The gene calls are TRBV18 and TRBJ1-1; a weak D match, TRBD1 (5 bases). Trimming left V 3 bases short and J 11 bases short, with 16 bases between. The CDR3 has 13 amino acids. CDR1 is KGHSH, CDR2 LQKENI, per germline. Here the CDR3 reads CASSPTQDFGAFF. The CDR3 coding sequence is TGTGCCAGCTCACCCACACAGGACTTTGGGGCTTTCTTT.

The chain joins TRBV11-2 to TRBJ2-1, with 12 nucleotides matching TRBD2. The CDR3 covers 14 residues. Germline V gene data show CDR1 as SGHAT and CDR2 as FQNNGV. V shed 6 bases, J shed 12 bases, and the junction held 9 bases outside the gene matches. CDR3 protein: CASRSLAGGPMQFF. The CDR3 bases are TGTGCCAGCAGATCTCTAGCGGGAGGGCCGATGCAGTTCTTC.

Concerning this clone itself: This may stem from a read error, because a much larger clone lies one nucleotide away. The identical CDR3 is also encoded by other nucleotide sequences in the sample. The chain employs TRBV5-1 and TRBJ2-1; D might be TRBD2 (5 bases). Deletions cut 4 bases from V and 0 bases from J, with 11 bases between. This CDR3 has 15 residues. CDR1 is SGHRS and CDR2 is YFSETQ in the germline V gene. CDR3 in DNA: TGCGCCAGCAGCCCGGACTCGACCTCCTACAATGAGCAGTTCTTC. Translated: CASSPDSTSYNEQFF.

The chain links TRBV19 to TRBJ2-2, with TRBD2 identical over 13 bases. The germline V gene has CDR1 LNHDA and CDR2 SQIVND (reference sequence). V lost 5 bases, J lost 0 bases, and 6 bases stayed unmatched. The CDR3 has 18 residues. The DNA of the CDR3 is TGTGCCAGTAGTCCGGGACTAGCGGGACGCGCGAACACCGGGGAGCTGTTTTTT. It specifies CASSPGLAGRANTGELFF.

V is TRBV5-4 and J is TRBJ2-3; possible D gene TRBD2, 5 bases. V was cut by 4 bases and J by 0 bases, with 15 bases left in between. The germline V gene has CDR1 SGHNT and CDR2 YYREEE (reference sequence). The CDR3 spans 16 residues. CDR3 loop: CASSPAADTSTDTQYF. CDR3 nucleotide sequence: TGTGCCAGCAGCCCAGCAGCGGATACTAGCACAGATACGCAGTATTTT.

This sequence joins TRBV30 and TRBJ2-3, with no clear D. The CDR3 is 11 residues long. Trimming cost V 5 bases and J 4 bases, with 7 bases left between them. Germline-derived CDR1 and CDR2 are GTSNPN and SVGIG (reference sequence). For the CDR3, the DNA is TGTGCCTGGGCCCTTTCAGATACGCAGTATTTT. Translating it yields CAWALSDTQYF.